This T cell receptor (beta chain) was identified during a study of blood T cell repertoires in COVID-19. Study-level background: Sample material is recorded as cDNA or gDNA derived from T cells, B-cell-depleted T cells, or PBMCs.

Data came from immunoSEQ multiplex PCR; TCRdb stores just in-frame clones and leaves some out. The data show about 8,000 clones, around 88% seen once. This sequence originates from a woman between 45 and 65 years old with active or convalescent COVID-19. The sequencing sample was made of peripheral blood.

CDR3 region: CATSLRTRPSTDTQYF. CDR3 bases: TGTGCCACCAGCCTACGGACTAGACCGAGCACAGATACGCAGTATTTT. V and J are TRBV15 and TRBJ2-3; 7 bases map to TRBD2. The V and J ends lost 5 bases and 0 bases, in that order; junction bases with no gene match: 8. The CDR3 sequence is 16 residues long. In germline, CDR1 is LNHNV, CDR2 YYDKDF (reference sequence).